This T cell receptor beta chain was observed in a study of cytomegalovirus exposure and HLA in healthy donors. Overall study results and limits: Previous analysis showed most TCR beta V segments were productive about 87% or about 30% of the time. The classifier reportedly diagnosed cytomegalovirus status with high sensitivity and specificity.

Primers for the PCR totalled 60 Vbeta and 13 Jbeta. Method: immunoSEQ multiplex PCR; TCRdb's copy keeps in-frame clones and lacks some. The sample consists of more than 85,000 clones, roughly 82% of them appearing once. Participants comprised healthy donors of bone marrow. The CDR3 sequence is 14 residues long. V was trimmed by 7 bases and J by 5 bases, leaving 19 bases between them. Germline CDR1 is SGHDT and CDR2 is YYEEEE. As regards this clone: Its antigen is currently unknown.

The sample consisted of PBMCs. The receptor's source is a woman under 30 in good health and CMV-seronegative. The V call is TRBV5-6, the J call TRBJ2-7; perhaps TRBD1 as D (6 bases). CDR3 sequence (DNA): TGTGCCAGCCAGGCAATGGGGGCGGCCCACGAGCAGTACTTC. Amino acid sequence: CASQAMGAAHEQYF.